This is a list of T cell receptor beta chains from one sample in a study of identical twins. TCRdb fed the 5' RACE reads into MiXCR, producing one record per CDR3 protein. The table records roughly 350,000 distinct CDR3 sequences, 9% of them present only once. The sequenced sample was naive T cells sorted from blood. Receptors were obtained from a woman in her forties or fifties in good health. The CDR3 runs from the conserved cysteine through the conserved F or W. Fields, in order: clone size, J gene, V gene, D gene, CDR3 DNA, CDR3 protein. D genes are given only for firm matches. Size is omitted from some rows. Given values are once, few, many or a class for expanded clones.

>few|TRBJ2-3|TRBV5-4|TRBD2
TGTGCCAGCAGCACGGCGACCGGCGGGAGTCCTCCAGATACGCAGTATTTT
CASSTATGGSPPDTQYF
>many|TRBJ1-1|TRBV25-1|NA
TGTGCCAGCAGTGAAACCAAATATCCATGGGGGATCACTGAAGCTTTCTTT
CASSETKYPWGITEAFF
>NA|TRBJ2-3|TRBV7-9|NA
TGTGCCAGCAGCTTAGCGACTGGGGGCCGTGGCACAGATACGCAGTATTTT
CASSLATGGRGTDTQYF
>NA|TRBJ2-1|TRBV11-1|NA
TGTGCCAGCAGCTTAGAGTCCCATGGGGGTGAGCAGTTCTTC
CASSLESHGGEQFF
>NA|TRBJ2-3|TRBV29-1|TRBD1
TGCAGCGTTCGGACAGGGGGCTTAAGGAGCGGTGCAGATACGCAGTATTTT
CSVRTGGLRSGADTQYF
>many|TRBJ2-7|TRBV6-6|NA
TGTGCCAGCAGCCAAGACGGGATGAGCTCCTACGAGCAGTACTTC
CASSQDGMSSYEQYF
>few|TRBJ1-2|TRBV5-1|NA
TGCGCCAGCAGCGGTGTGGGGTTTCCGGGAGATGGCTACACCTTC
CASSGVGFPGDGYTF
>NA|TRBJ2-2|TRBV9|NA
TGTGCCAGCAGCGTCTCCGCCGGGGAGCTGTTTTTT
CASSVSAGELFF
>few|TRBJ1-5|TRBV5-1|TRBD1
TGCGCCAGCAGCTCAGGGGGGACAGACAGTCAGCCCCAGCATTTT
CASSSGGTDSQPQHF
>NA|TRBJ2-7|TRBV20-1|TRBD1
TGCAGTGCCCTAGGAGGGGACAGGGTCAGGTACGAGCAGTACTTC
CSALGGDRVRYEQYF
>NA|TRBJ2-3|TRBV27|NA
TGTGCCAGCAGTTTATCGGAAAACACAGATACGCAGTATTTT
CASSLSENTDTQYF
>few|TRBJ1-4|TRBV24-1|NA
TGTGCCACCAGTGCAGGTGAAAAACTGTTTTTT
CATSAGEKLFF
>NA|TRBJ2-1|TRBV6-1|TRBD2
TGTGCCAGCAGTGAAGTCGAGACTAGCGGCTACAATGAGCAGTTCTTC
CASSEVETSGYNEQFF
>NA|TRBJ2-3|TRBV3-1|TRBD1
TGTGCCAGCAGCCACGGCTCGGACAGGGCTGCGCAGTATTTT
CASSHGSDRAAQYF
>many|TRBJ2-2|TRBV24-1|TRBD2
TGTGCCACCAGTGATTTACTAGCGCCGAACACCGGGGAGCTGTTTTTT
CATSDLLAPNTGELFF
>NA|TRBJ2-7|TRBV21-1|NA
TGTGCCAGCAGCAATGAAGGGACACCCAGGACCTACGAGCAGTACTTC
CASSNEGTPRTYEQYF
>once|TRBJ2-1|TRBV7-6|TRBD2
TGTGCCAGCAGCTCCTCTAGCGGGAGTTGGAATGAGCAGTTCTTC
CASSSSSGSWNEQFF
>NA|TRBJ2-7|TRBV12-3/TRBV12-4|TRBD1
TGTGCCAGCAGTTTAGGGACAGGGCCTGACGAGCAGTACTTC
CASSLGTGPDEQYF
>many|TRBJ1-4|TRBV29-1|TRBD1
TGCAGCGTTGGCAGAGGGACAGGGGATGAAAAACTGTTTTTT
CSVGRGTGDEKLFF
>many|TRBJ2-7|TRBV7-2|TRBD1
TGTGCCAGCAGCCGCGCCGGGACAGGGGTTTACGAGCAGTACTTC
CASSRAGTGVYEQYF
>NA|TRBJ1-1|TRBV18|TRBD1
TGTGCCAGCTCACCGGGACAGGTCGAGAACACTGAAGCTTTCTTT
CASSPGQVENTEAFF
>few|TRBJ2-7|TRBV19|NA
TGTGCCACCTCCGACAGGCCCAACTCCTACGAGCAGTACTTC
CATSDRPNSYEQYF
>NA|TRBJ1-5|TRBV30|TRBD1
TGTGCCTGGAGTTCCCAGGGGGACCCGCGGCCCCAGCATTTT
CAWSSQGDPRPQHF
>few|TRBJ1-1|TRBV25-1|NA
TGTGCCAGCAGTGACACGCTTGAAGCTTTCTTT
CASSDTLEAFF
>NA|TRBJ2-1|TRBV5-1|TRBD2
TGCGCCAGCAGCCTACGGACTAGTGACAATGAGCAGTTCTTC
CASSLRTSDNEQFF
>NA|TRBJ2-5|TRBV27|TRBD1
TGTGCCAGCAGTTTAGTTAGGGGGCGAGAGACCCAGTACTTC
CASSLVRGRETQYF
>NA|TRBJ2-5|TRBV14|TRBD2
TGTGCCAGCAGCCCACTCGGGACTAGCGGTTATAAAGAGACCCAGTACTTC
CASSPLGTSGYKETQYF
>many|TRBJ2-1|TRBV4-2|NA
TGTGCCAGCAGCCAAGATCCCTTAAGGGAGGTCGGGAGTGAGCAGTTCTTC
CASSQDPLREVGSEQFF
>few|TRBJ1-5|TRBV7-9|TRBD1
TGTGCCAGCAGCTTCCAGGGGGAGGATCAGCCCCAGCATTTT
CASSFQGEDQPQHF
>few|TRBJ1-1|TRBV29-1|NA
TGCAGTTTCTTTAAGCAGGGGATGAACACTGAAGCTTTCTTT
CSFFKQGMNTEAFF
>NA|TRBJ2-1|TRBV2|NA
TGTGCCAGCAGTGAAAGGGACTTCAATGAGCAGTTCTTC
CASSERDFNEQFF
>NA|TRBJ2-1|TRBV6-5|NA
TGTGCCAGCAGTCCTCTTGGTCCGAATGAGCAGTTCTTC
CASSPLGPNEQFF
>NA|TRBJ1-3|TRBV5-1|NA
TGCGCCAGCAGCTTGGAATTGGGATCTGGAAACACCATATATTTT
CASSLELGSGNTIYF
>many|TRBJ2-1|TRBV29-1|NA
TGCAGCGTTGCACGACGGTACAATGAGCAGTTCTTC
CSVARRYNEQFF
>NA|TRBJ2-3|TRBV9|NA
TGTGCCAGCAGCGTAGGGTCCCCTCCTGATACGCAGTATTTT
CASSVGSPPDTQYF
>NA|TRBJ1-5|TRBV7-8|TRBD1
TGTGCCAGCAGCTTAGCGAGGACAGGGTCTCAGCCCCAGCATTTT
CASSLARTGSQPQHF
>many|TRBJ1-5|TRBV7-9|NA
TGTGCCAGCAGCCGACCCGGCAGCTCTACTAGCTCCTCTGATAGCAATCAGCCCCAGCATTTT
CASSRPGSSTSSSDSNQPQHF
>many|TRBJ1-5|TRBV27|NA
TGTGCCAGCTATAATTTGATGCATTTT
CASYNLMHF
>many|TRBJ2-3|TRBV7-2|NA
TGTGCCAGCAGCCATCTAGCCCGCACAGATACGCAGTATTTT
CASSHLARTDTQYF
>many|TRBJ2-5|TRBV24-1|NA
TGTGCCACCAGTGATTTCGGGCCCCCACCCGAGACCCAGTACTTC
CATSDFGPPPETQYF
>few|TRBJ2-2|TRBV5-1|TRBD1
TGCGCCAGCAGCTCTACAGGGGGCAATGTCGCCGGGGAGCTGTTTTTT
CASSSTGGNVAGELFF
>NA|TRBJ2-7|TRBV4-1|TRBD1
TGCGCCAGCAGCGACAGACAGGGAGATTCCTACGAGCAGTACTTC
CASSDRQGDSYEQYF
>NA|TRBJ2-1|TRBV29-1|NA
TGCAGCGTTGAGGGCGGATTTGTCCGCGGTGAGCAGTTCTTC
CSVEGGFVRGEQFF
>NA|TRBJ2-3|TRBV7-8|NA
TGTGCCAGCAGCTCTACATTCGGGCTGCGCACAGATACGCAGTATTTT
CASSSTFGLRTDTQYF
>NA|TRBJ2-3|TRBV3-1|TRBD2
TGTGCCAGCAGCCAAGTCGTTAGGACTAGCGGGAGTAGAGCGCAGTATTTT
CASSQVVRTSGSRAQYF
>NA|TRBJ2-1|TRBV27|NA
TGTGCCAGCAGTTTCCAGACAGTCCACTCCTACAATGAGCAGTTCTTC
CASSFQTVHSYNEQFF
>NA|TRBJ2-1|TRBV24-1|NA
TGTGCCACCAGTGATTTGGGCATTAGCAATGAGCAGTTCTTC
CATSDLGISNEQFF
>few|TRBJ1-2|TRBV6-5|TRBD1
TGTGCCAGCAGAAGACAGGGGGCAGCTGGCTACACCTTC
CASRRQGAAGYTF
>few|TRBJ2-1|TRBV20-1|NA
TGCAGTGCTAGAGATCTAATGATGGTCAATGAGCAGTTCTTC
CSARDLMMVNEQFF
>few|TRBJ1-2|TRBV29-1|NA
TGCAGCGTTGATGAGGAAGGCTACACCTTC
CSVDEEGYTF
>many|TRBJ1-2|TRBV19|TRBD1
TGTGCCAGTAGTATCGACAGGGGCGATCTCTTTGGCTACACCTTC
CASSIDRGDLFGYTF
>many|TRBJ2-1|TRBV9|TRBD2
TGTGCCAGCAGCGTAGTAGGCGGGAGTAACAATGAGCAGTTCTTC
CASSVVGGSNNEQFF
>many|TRBJ2-1|TRBV7-9|NA
TGTGCCAGCAGCTTGGGGACCGCCAAGGAGAATGAGCAGTTCTTC
CASSLGTAKENEQFF
>few|TRBJ1-6|TRBV12-3/TRBV12-4|TRBD1
TGTGCCAGCACAGGGGGCGCCTATAATTCACCCCTCCACTTT
CASTGGAYNSPLHF